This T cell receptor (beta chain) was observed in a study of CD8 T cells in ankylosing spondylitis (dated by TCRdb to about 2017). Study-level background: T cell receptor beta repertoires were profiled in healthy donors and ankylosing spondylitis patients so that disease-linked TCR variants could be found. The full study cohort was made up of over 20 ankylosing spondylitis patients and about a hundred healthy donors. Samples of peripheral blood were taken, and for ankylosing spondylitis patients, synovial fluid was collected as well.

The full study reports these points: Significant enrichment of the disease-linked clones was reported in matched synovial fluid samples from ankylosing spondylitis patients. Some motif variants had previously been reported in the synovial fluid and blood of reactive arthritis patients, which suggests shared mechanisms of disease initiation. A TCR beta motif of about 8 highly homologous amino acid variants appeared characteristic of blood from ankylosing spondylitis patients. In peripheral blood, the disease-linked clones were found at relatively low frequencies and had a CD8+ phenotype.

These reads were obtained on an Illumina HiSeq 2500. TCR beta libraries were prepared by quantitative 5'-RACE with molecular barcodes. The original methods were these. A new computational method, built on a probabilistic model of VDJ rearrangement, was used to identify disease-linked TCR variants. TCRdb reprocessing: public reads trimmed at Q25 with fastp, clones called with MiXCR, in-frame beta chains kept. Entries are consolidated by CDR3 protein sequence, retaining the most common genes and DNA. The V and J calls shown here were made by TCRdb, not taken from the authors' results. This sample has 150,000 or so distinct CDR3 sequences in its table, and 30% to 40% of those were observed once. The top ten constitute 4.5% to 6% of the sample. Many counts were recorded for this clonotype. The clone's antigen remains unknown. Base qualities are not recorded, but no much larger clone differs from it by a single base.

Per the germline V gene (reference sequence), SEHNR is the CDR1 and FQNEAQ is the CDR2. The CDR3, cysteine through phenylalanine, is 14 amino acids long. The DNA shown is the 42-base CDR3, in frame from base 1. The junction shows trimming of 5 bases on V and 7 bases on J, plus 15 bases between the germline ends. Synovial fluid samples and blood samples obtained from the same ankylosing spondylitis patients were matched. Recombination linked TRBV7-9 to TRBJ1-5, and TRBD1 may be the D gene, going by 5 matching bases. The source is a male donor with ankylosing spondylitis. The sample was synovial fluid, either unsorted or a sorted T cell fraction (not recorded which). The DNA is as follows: TGTGCCAGCAGCCCTGACCCTGGGGGGCAGCCCCAGCATTTT. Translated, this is CASSPDPGGQPQHF.